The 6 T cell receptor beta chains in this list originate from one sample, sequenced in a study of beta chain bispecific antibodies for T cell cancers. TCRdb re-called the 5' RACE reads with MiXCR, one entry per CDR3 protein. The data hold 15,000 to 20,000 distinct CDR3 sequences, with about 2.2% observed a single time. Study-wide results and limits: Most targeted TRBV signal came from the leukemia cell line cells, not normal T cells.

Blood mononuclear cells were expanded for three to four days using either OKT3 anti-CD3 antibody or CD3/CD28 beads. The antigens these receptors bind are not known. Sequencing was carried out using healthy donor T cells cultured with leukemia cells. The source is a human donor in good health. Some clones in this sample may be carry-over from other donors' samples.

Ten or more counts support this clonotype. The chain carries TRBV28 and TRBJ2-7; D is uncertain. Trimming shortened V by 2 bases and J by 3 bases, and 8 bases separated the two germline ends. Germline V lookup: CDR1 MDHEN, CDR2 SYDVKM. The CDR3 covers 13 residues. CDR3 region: CASSLAGYYEQYF. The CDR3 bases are TGTGCCAGCAGTTTAGCAGGATACTACGAGCAGTACTTC.

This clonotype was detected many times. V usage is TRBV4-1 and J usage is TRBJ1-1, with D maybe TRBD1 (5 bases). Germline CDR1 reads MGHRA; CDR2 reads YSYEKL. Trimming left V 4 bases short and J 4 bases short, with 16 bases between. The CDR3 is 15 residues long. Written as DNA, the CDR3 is TGCGCCAGCAGCCTCGCCCGGGGTGGGGGCACTGAAGCTTTCTTT. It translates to CASSLARGGGTEAFF.

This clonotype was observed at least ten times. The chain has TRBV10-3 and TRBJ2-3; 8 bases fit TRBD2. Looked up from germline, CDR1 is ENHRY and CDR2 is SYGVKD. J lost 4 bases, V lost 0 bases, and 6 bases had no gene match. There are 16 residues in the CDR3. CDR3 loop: CAISESPGLAPDTQYF. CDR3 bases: TGTGCCATCAGTGAGTCTCCCGGACTAGCCCCAGATACGCAGTATTTT.

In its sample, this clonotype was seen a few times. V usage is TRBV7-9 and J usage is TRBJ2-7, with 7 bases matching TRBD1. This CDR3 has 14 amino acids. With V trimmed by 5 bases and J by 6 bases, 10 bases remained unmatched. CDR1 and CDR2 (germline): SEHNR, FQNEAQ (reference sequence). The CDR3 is CASSPQGTLGEQYF. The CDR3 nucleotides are TGTGCCAGCAGCCCACAGGGGACGTTAGGCGAGCAGTACTTC.

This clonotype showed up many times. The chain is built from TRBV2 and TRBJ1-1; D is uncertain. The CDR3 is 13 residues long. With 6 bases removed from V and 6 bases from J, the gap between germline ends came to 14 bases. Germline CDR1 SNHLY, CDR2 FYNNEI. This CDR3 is CASRPEPWAEAFF. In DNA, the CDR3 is TGTGCCAGCAGGCCCGAACCATGGGCTGAAGCTTTCTTT.

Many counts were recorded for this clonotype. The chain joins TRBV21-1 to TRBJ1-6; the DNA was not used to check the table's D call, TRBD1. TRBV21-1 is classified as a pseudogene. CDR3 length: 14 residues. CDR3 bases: TGTGCCAGCAGTGCGACAGACATTAATTCACCCCTCCACTTT. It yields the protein CASSATDINSPLHF.